The sequence of this TCR beta chain was determined in a study of T cell clonotyping in hematopoietic cell transplantation. Measured with immunoSEQ multiplex PCR; TCRdb has only the in-frame clones, and not every one. Among over 15,000 clones listed, around 90% were seen once. The CDR3 spans 14 residues. Germline V lookup: CDR1 PRHDT, CDR2 FYEKMQ (reference sequence). Trimming took 2 bases from V and 0 from J, leaving 7 bases between them. The sequencing sample was made of peripheral blood mononuclear cells. The origin of this receptor is a middle-aged man in good health. Some clones in this sample may be carry-over from other donors' samples. This chain links TRBV13 with TRBJ1-1; unclear D gene. CDR3 residues: CASSLREMNTEAFF. The CDR3 DNA sequence: TGTGCCAGCAGCTTACGGGAAATGAACACTGAAGCTTTCTTT.